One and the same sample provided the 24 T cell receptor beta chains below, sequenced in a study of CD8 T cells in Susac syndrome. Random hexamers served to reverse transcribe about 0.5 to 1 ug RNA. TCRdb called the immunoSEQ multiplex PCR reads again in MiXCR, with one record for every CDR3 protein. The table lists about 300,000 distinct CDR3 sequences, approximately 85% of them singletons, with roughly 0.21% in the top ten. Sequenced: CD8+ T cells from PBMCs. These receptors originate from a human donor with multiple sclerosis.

Here the CDR3 DNA reads TGTGCCAGCAGTTTACAGGGTAGTAGCAATCAGCCCCAGCATTTT. Amino acids: CASSLQGSSNQPQHF. The chain carries TRBV12-3 or TRBV12-4 and TRBJ1-5; possible D gene TRBD1, 5 bases. The germline V and J ends were trimmed by 2 bases and 0 bases, with 8 bases remaining between them. This CDR3 contains 15 residues.

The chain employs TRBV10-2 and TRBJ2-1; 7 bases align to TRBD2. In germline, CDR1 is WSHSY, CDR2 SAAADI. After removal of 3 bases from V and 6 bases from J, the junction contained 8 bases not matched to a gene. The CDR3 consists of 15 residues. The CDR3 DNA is TGCGCCAGCAGTGATGGGGAGGGCCGGGGCAATGAGCAGTTCTTC. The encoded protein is CASSDGEGRGNEQFF.

CDR3 sequence: CASSFQGASGYTF. The CDR3 DNA reads TGTGCCAGCAGCTTTCAGGGGGCCTCTGGCTACACCTTC. The V call is TRBV7-9, the J call TRBJ1-2, with 8 bases lining up with TRBD1. Germline V gives CDR1 SEHNR, CDR2 FQNEAQ (reference sequence). The trim removed 3 bases at V and 7 bases at J, leaving 4 bases unmatched. This CDR3 spans 13 amino acids.

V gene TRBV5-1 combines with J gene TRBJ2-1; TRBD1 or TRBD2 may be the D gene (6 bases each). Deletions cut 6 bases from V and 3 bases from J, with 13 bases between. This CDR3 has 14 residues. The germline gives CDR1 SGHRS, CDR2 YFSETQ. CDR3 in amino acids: CASTKGGGYNEQFF. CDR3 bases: TGCGCCAGCACCAAAGGGGGAGGCTACAATGAGCAGTTCTTC.

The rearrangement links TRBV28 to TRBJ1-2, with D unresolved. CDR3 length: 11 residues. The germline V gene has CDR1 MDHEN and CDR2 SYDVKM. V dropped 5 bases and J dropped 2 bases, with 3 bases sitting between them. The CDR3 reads CASSQNYGYTF. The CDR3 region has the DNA TGTGCCAGCAGTCAGAACTATGGCTACACCTTC.

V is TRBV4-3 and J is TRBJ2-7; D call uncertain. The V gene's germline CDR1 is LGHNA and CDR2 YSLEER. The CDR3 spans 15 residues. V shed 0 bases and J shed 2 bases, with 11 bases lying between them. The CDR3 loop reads CASSQDKNRAYEQYF. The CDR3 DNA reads TGCGCCAGCAGCCAAGATAAAAACAGAGCCTACGAGCAGTACTTC.

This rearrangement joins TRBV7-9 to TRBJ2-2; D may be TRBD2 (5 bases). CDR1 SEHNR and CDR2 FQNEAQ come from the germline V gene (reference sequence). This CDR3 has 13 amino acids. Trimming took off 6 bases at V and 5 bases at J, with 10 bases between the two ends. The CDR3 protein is CASRRPGTGELFF. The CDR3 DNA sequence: TGTGCCAGCAGACGACCGGGGACCGGGGAGCTGTTTTTT.

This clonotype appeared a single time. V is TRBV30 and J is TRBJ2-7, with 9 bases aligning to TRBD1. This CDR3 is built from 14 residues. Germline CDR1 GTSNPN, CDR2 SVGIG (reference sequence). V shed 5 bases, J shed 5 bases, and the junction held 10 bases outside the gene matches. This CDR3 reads CAWEPGQGIHEQYF. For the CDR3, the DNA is TGTGCCTGGGAACCGGGACAGGGCATCCACGAGCAGTACTTC.

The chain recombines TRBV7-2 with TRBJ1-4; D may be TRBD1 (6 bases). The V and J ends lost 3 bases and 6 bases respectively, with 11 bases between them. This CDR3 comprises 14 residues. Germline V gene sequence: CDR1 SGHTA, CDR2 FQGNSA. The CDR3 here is CASSLAGAYEKLFF. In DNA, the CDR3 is TGTGCCAGCAGCTTGGCGGGGGCGTATGAAAAACTGTTTTTT.

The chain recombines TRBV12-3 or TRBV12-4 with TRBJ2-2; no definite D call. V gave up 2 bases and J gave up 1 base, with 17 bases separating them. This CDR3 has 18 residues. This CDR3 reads CASSLSTSLRGNTGELFF. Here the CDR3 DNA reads TGTGCCAGCAGTTTATCGACAAGTCTCCGAGGGAACACCGGGGAGCTGTTTTTT.

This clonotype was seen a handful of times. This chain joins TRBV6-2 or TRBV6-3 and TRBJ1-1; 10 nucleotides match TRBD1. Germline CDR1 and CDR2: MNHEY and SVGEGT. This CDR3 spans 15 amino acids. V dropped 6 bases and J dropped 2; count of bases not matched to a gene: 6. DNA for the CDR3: TGTGCCAGCAGATCGCGGGACAGGGGAAACACTGAAGCTTTCTTT. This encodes CASRSRDRGNTEAFF.

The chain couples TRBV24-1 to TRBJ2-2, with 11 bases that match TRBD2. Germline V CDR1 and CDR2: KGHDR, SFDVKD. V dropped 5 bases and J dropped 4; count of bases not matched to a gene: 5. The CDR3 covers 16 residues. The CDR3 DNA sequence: TGTGCCACCAGTGCCGCTAGCGGGAGGCCCACCGGGGAGCTGTTTTTT. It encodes CATSAASGRPTGELFF.

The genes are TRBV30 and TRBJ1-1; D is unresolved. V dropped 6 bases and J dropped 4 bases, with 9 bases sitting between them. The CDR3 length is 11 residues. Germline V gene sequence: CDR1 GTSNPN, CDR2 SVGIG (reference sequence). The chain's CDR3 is CACIRGTEAFF. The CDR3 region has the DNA TGTGCCTGTATACGAGGCACTGAAGCTTTCTTT.

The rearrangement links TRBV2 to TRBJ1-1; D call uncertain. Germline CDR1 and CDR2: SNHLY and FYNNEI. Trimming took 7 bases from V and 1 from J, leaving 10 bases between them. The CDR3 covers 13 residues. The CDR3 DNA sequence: TGTGCCAGCAAGGCAGGTCCGAACACTGAAGCTTTCTTT. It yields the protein CASKAGPNTEAFF. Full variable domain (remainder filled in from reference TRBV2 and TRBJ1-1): EPEVTQTPSHQVTQMGQEVILRCVPISNHLYFYWYRQILGQKVEFLVSFYNNEISEKSEIFDDQFSVERPDGSNFTLKIRSTKLEDSAMYFCASKAGPNTEAFFGQGTRLTVV.

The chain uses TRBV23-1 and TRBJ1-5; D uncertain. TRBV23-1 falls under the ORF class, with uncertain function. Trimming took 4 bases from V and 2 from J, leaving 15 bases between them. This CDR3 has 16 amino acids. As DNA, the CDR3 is TGCGCCAGCAGTCCCTCCACCCATCAACGCAATCAGCCCCAGCATTTT. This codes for CASSPSTHQRNQPQHF.

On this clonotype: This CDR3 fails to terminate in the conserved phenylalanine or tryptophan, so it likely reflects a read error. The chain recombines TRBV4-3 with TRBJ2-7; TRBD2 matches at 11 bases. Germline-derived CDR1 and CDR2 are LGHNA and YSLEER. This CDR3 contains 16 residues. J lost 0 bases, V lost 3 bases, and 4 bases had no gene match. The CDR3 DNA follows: TGCGCCAGCAGCCATCAACTAGCGGGAGCCTCCTACGAGCAGTACCTC. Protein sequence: CASSHQLAGASYEQYL.

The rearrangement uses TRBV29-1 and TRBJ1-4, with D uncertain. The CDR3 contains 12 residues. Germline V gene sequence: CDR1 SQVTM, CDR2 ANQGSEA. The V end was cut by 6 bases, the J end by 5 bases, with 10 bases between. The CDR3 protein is CSVADGNEKLFF. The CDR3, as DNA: TGCAGCGTCGCGGACGGGAATGAAAAACTGTTTTTT.

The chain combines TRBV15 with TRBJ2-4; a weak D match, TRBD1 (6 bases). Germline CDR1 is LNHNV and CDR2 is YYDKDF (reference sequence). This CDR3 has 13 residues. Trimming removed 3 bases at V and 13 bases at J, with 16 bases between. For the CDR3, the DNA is TGTGCCACCAGCAGGAACGACAGGTCGTCCCAGTACTTC. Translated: CATSRNDRSSQYF.

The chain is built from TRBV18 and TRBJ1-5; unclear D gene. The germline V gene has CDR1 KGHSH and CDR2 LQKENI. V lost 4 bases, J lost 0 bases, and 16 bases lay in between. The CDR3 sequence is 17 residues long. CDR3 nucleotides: TGTGCCAGCTCACGGGGAACGGAACCGTATAGCAATCAGCCCCAGCATTTT. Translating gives CASSRGTEPYSNQPQHF.

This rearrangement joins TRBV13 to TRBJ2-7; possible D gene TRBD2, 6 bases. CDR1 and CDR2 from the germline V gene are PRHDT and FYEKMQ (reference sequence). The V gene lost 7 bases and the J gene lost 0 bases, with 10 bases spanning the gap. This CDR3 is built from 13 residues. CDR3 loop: CASKAGSSYEQYF. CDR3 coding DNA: TGTGCCAGCAAGGCGGGAAGCTCCTACGAGCAGTACTTC.

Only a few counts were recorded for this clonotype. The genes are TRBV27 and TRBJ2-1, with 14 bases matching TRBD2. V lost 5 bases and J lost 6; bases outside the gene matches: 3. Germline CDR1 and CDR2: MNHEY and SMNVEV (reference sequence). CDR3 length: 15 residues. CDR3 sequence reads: CASSPGLAGVNEQFF. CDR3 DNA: TGTGCCAGCAGTCCGGGACTAGCGGGAGTCAATGAGCAGTTCTTC.

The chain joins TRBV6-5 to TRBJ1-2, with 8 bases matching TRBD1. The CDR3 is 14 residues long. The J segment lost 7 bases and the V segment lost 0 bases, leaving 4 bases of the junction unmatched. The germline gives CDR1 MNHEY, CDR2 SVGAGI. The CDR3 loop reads CASSYSLTGAGYTF. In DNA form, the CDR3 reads TGTGCCAGCAGTTACTCTTTGACAGGGGCTGGCTACACCTTC.

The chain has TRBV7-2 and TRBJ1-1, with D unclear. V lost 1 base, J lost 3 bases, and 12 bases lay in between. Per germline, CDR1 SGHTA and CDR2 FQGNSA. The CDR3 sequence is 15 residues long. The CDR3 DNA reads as TGTGCCAGCAGCTTAGGGCCGGGGAGACACACTGAAGCTTTCTTT. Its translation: CASSLGPGRHTEAFF.

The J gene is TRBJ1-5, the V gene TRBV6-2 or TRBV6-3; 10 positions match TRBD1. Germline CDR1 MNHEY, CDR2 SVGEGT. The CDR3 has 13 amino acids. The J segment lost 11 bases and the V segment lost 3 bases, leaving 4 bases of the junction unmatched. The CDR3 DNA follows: TGTGCCAGCAGTTATACGACAGGGGGCTCCCAGCATTTT. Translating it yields CASSYTTGGSQHF.